Following are 30 T cell receptor beta chains from one sample sequenced in a study of T cell responses to AZD1222 COVID-19 vaccine. The assay was immunoSEQ multiplex PCR, and TCRdb's table has in-frame clones only and misses some. The table has over 100,000 clones, roughly 93% seen once. The sample here was peripheral blood, taken 28 days after the second AZD1222 dose. The receptors derive from an adult who received the AZD1222 COVID-19 vaccine.

The rearrangement joins TRBV9 to TRBJ1-6, with D hard to call. CDR1 is SGDLS, CDR2 YYNGEE, per germline. This CDR3 is 17 amino acids long. The V end lost 3 bases, the J end lost 0 bases, and 13 bases lay between the germline ends. The CDR3, as DNA: TGTGCCAGCAGCGCCGAGTTGACCTACTCCTATAATTCACCCCTCCACTTT. Translated: CASSAELTYSYNSPLHF.

The rearrangement joins TRBV21-1 to TRBJ1-2; TRBD1 is taken as the D call from the table, unchecked against the DNA. TRBV21-1 constitutes a pseudogene. This CDR3 has 16 amino acids. CDR3 loop: CASSKDRPESNYGYTF. The CDR3 DNA follows: TGTGCCAGCAGCAAGGACAGGCCTGAATCTAACTATGGCTACACCTTC.

This chain uses TRBV7-8 with TRBJ2-7; D remains ambiguous. The V gene lost 5 bases and the J gene lost 0 bases, with 11 bases spanning the gap. The CDR3 extends over 14 amino acids. Per germline, CDR1 SGHVS and CDR2 FQNEAQ. DNA for the CDR3: TGTGCCAGCAGCCCCCGGACGGGCTCCTACGAGCAGTACTTC. Its protein is CASSPRTGSYEQYF.

This clone has a single count. The chain employs TRBV7-3 and TRBJ2-1; a possible D gene is TRBD1 (5 bases). V was trimmed by 1 base and J by 8 bases, leaving 18 bases between them. The CDR3 has 16 residues. The germline CDR1 and CDR2 sequences are SGHTA and FQGTGA. The CDR3 DNA reads TGTGCCAGCAGCTTAATTTGGACACCACTTCACGATGAGCAGTTCTTC. It specifies CASSLIWTPLHDEQFF.

This clone was detected only once. The chain uses TRBV19 and TRBJ1-5; weak D call: TRBD1 (6 bases). Germline V gene lookup returns CDR1 LNHDA and CDR2 SQIVND (reference sequence). The CDR3 has 12 amino acids. Trimming removed 7 bases from V and 6 bases from J, with 10 bases in between. The CDR3 nucleotides read TGTGCCAGTAAGAGGGGGAGTCAGCCCCAGCATTTT. This gives the protein CASKRGSQPQHF.

V gene TRBV24-1 combines with J gene TRBJ2-5, with D maybe TRBD1 (6 bases). The CDR3 has 16 residues. CDR1 and CDR2 from the germline V gene are KGHDR and SFDVKD. Trimming removed 1 base at V and 1 base at J, with 12 bases between. This CDR3 is CATSDLVQGSQETQYF. CDR3 nucleotide sequence: TGTGCCACCAGTGATTTAGTACAGGGTTCCCAAGAGACCCAGTACTTC.

The chain couples TRBV5-1 to TRBJ2-1; the D is unclear. The CDR3 is 14 residues long. Trimming pared 4 bases from V and 3 bases from J, leaving 11 bases between. The germline V gene has CDR1 SGHRS and CDR2 YFSETQ. CDR3 protein: CASSPEAIYNEQFF. CDR3 sequence (DNA): TGCGCCAGCAGCCCTGAGGCGATCTACAATGAGCAGTTCTTC.

The chain has TRBV7-9 and TRBJ2-5; 7 positions match TRBD2. Losses at the gene ends were 7 bases for V and 4 bases for J; bases not matched to a gene: 6. CDR1 is SEHNR, CDR2 FQNEAQ, per germline (reference sequence). The CDR3 loop spans 13 amino acids. CDR3 in DNA: TGTGCCAGCAACAGAGCGGGAATAGAGACCCAGTACTTC. Translation gives CASNRAGIETQYF.

V gene TRBV5-1 combines with J gene TRBJ2-1; D is uncertain. The CDR3 consists of 13 residues. The V and J ends lost 0 bases and 3 bases respectively, with 4 bases between them. Germline CDR1 reads SGHRS; CDR2 reads YFSETQ. The chain's CDR3 is CASSLDNYNEQFF. In nucleotides, the CDR3 is TGCGCCAGCAGCTTGGACAACTACAATGAGCAGTTCTTC.

V gene TRBV24-1 combines with J gene TRBJ1-2; D call uncertain. The CDR3 length is 14 residues. Trimming removed 11 bases from V and 4 bases from J, with 19 bases in between. The germline gives CDR1 KGHDR, CDR2 SFDVKD. The CDR3 here is CAISEPPPLYGYTF. Written as DNA, the CDR3 is TGTGCCATCAGCGAGCCCCCGCCACTCTATGGCTACACCTTC.

CDR3 protein: CASSRTGGDTGELFF. The CDR3 nucleotides read TGTGCCAGCAGTCGGACAGGGGGGGACACCGGGGAGCTGTTTTTT. The V call is TRBV6-5, the J call TRBJ2-2; 10 nucleotides align to TRBD1. The V gene's germline CDR1 is MNHEY and CDR2 SVGAGI. V was clipped by 5 bases and J by 3 bases; unmatched bases: 3. This CDR3 comprises 15 residues.

The gene calls are TRBV11-2 and TRBJ1-2; possibly TRBD1 for D (6 bases). The CDR3 spans 14 residues. V lost 3 bases and J lost 5, with 13 bases in between. Per the germline V gene, CDR1 is SGHAT and CDR2 is FQNNGV. The CDR3 bases are TGTGCCAGCAGCTTGGTGGTGGGGGCTTATGGCTACACCTTC. This translates into CASSLVVGAYGYTF.

The V call is TRBV24-1, the J call TRBJ2-1; unclear D gene. CDR1 KGHDR and CDR2 SFDVKD come from the germline V gene. The CDR3 contains 13 residues. V was pared by 5 bases and J by 8 bases, with 12 bases between. CDR3 sequence (DNA): TGTGCCACCAGTGTCCCCGGGCAGGATGAGCAGTTCTTC. It is translated as CATSVPGQDEQFF.

The chain couples TRBV29-1 to TRBJ2-1; D unclear. Germline-derived CDR1 and CDR2 are SQVTM and ANQGSEA. The germline V and J ends were trimmed by 4 bases and 4 bases, with 5 bases remaining between them. This CDR3 region has 11 residues. CDR3 bases: TGCAGCGTTGCCGTATACAATGAGCAGTTCTTC. Protein: CSVAVYNEQFF.

The chain recombines TRBV28 with TRBJ1-3; no firm D call. Trimming took 5 bases from V and 3 from J, leaving 14 bases between them. This CDR3 spans 15 amino acids. Germline V lookup: CDR1 MDHEN, CDR2 SYDVKM. The CDR3 here is CASSGPRAGGNTIYF. In DNA, the CDR3 is TGTGCCAGCAGTGGGCCCCGCGCAGGTGGAAACACCATATATTTT.

V is TRBV5-6 and J is TRBJ1-6; D is unresolved. V lost 2 bases and J lost 7, with 10 bases in between. CDR3 length: 14 residues. Germline CDR1 and CDR2: SGHDT and YYEEEE. The CDR3: CASSFGPSNSPLHF. The CDR3 DNA follows: TGTGCCAGCAGCTTCGGGCCTTCAAATTCACCCCTCCACTTT.

The chain couples TRBV6-5 to TRBJ2-1; D unclear. Trimming removed 6 bases from V and 6 bases from J, with 18 bases in between. Looked up from germline, CDR1 is MNHEY and CDR2 is SVGAGI. The CDR3 runs 15 residues. Here the CDR3 DNA reads TGTGCCAGCAGGGTGGACCGGGCCATGGCCAATGAGCAGTTCTTC. Amino acids: CASRVDRAMANEQFF.

The CDR3 sequence is CASSVVGGSNTEAFF. The CDR3 DNA follows: TGTGCCAGCAGCGTAGTAGGGGGGTCGAACACTGAAGCTTTCTTT. The chain has TRBV9 and TRBJ1-1, with a possible D match to TRBD1 (6 bases). Trimming shortened V by 0 bases and J by 1 base, and 10 bases separated the two germline ends. Germline V gives CDR1 SGDLS, CDR2 YYNGEE. This CDR3 comprises 15 residues.

CDR3 sequence: CASSAARSYNEQFF. CDR3 DNA: TGTGCCAGCAGTGCCGCGCGCTCCTACAATGAGCAGTTCTTC. The V gene is TRBV2, the J gene TRBJ2-1; D gene ambiguous. Germline V gene sequence: CDR1 SNHLY, CDR2 FYNNEI. The CDR3 is 14 residues long. Trimming cost V 4 bases and J 0 bases, with 7 bases left between them.

In its sample, this clone was seen once. This chain joins TRBV6-5 and TRBJ2-5; D is undetermined. V was clipped by 0 bases and J by 5 bases, with 4 bases between them. Germline V lookup: CDR1 MNHEY, CDR2 SVGAGI. This CDR3 contains 12 residues. Here the CDR3 reads CASSYSTETQYF. DNA of the CDR3: TGTGCCAGCAGTTACTCGACCGAGACCCAGTACTTC.

This chain connects TRBV19 to TRBJ1-5, with TRBD1 identical over 9 bases. Germline loops: CDR1 LNHDA, CDR2 SQIVND (reference sequence). V gave up 5 bases and J gave up 5 bases; unmatched junction bases: 10. The CDR3 loop spans 16 amino acids. The chain's CDR3 is CASSVTPGQGHQPQHF. In DNA form, the CDR3 reads TGTGCCAGTAGTGTAACGCCGGGACAGGGACATCAGCCCCAGCATTTT.

This chain joins TRBV4-1 and TRBJ1-1; 7 bases fit TRBD1. This CDR3 contains 14 residues. Germline lookup yields CDR1 MGHRA and CDR2 YSYEKL. V shed 4 bases, J shed 1 base, and the junction held 3 bases outside the gene matches. DNA of the CDR3: TGCGCCAGCAGCCGGGGGACAGCGAACACTGAAGCTTTCTTT. Translation gives CASSRGTANTEAFF.

The chain has TRBV4-2 and TRBJ1-2; a weak D match, TRBD1 (6 bases). CDR3 length: 15 residues. Germline V gene data show CDR1 as LGHNA and CDR2 as YNFKEQ. Trimming removed 0 bases from V and 4 bases from J, with 12 bases in between. As DNA, the CDR3 is TGTGCCAGCAGCCAAGATCGGGGGCTAGGCTATGGCTACACCTTC. Translation gives CASSQDRGLGYGYTF.

The chain recombines TRBV5-1 with TRBJ1-6; 10 nucleotides align to TRBD1. The length of the CDR3 is 16 residues. Germline V gene sequence: CDR1 SGHRS, CDR2 YFSETQ. The V gene end was trimmed by 2 bases and the J gene end by 10 bases; junction bases not matched to a gene: 9. The CDR3 DNA follows: TGCGCCAGCAGCTTAGCCCTGGGACAGGGGAGCTCACCCCTCCACTTT. Residues: CASSLALGQGSSPLHF.

A few counts support this clone. The chain carries TRBV28 and TRBJ2-1, with D tentatively TRBD2 (6 bases). The CDR3 covers 15 residues. Germline V CDR1 and CDR2: MDHEN, SYDVKM. Trimming took 1 base from V and 0 from J, leaving 7 bases between them. Here the CDR3 reads CASSLYGSSYNEQFF. CDR3 DNA: TGTGCCAGCAGTTTATACGGGAGCTCCTACAATGAGCAGTTCTTC.

The chain is built from TRBV29-1 and TRBJ2-3; D remains ambiguous. Trimming took 7 bases from V and 1 from J, leaving 18 bases between them. Germline lookup yields CDR1 SQVTM and CDR2 ANQGSEA. The CDR3 loop spans 15 amino acids. The CDR3 protein is CSARGSMQGTDTQYF. The CDR3 coding sequence is TGCAGCGCCCGAGGTAGTATGCAGGGCACAGATACGCAGTATTTT.

The V gene is TRBV15, the J gene TRBJ2-1; TRBD2 aligns across 13 bases. The J segment lost 12 bases and the V segment lost 8 bases, leaving 16 bases of the junction unmatched. The CDR3 contains 16 residues. CDR1 and CDR2 from the germline V gene are LNHNV and YYDKDF (reference sequence). CDR3 bases: TGTGCCACCCACGAATTCGGGACTAGCGGGACTGGTAGGCAGTTCTTC. Protein sequence: CATHEFGTSGTGRQFF.

The CDR3 region is CSEAGLAGDYEQFF. CDR3 in DNA: TGCAGCGAAGCGGGACTAGCGGGAGACTATGAGCAGTTCTTC. This chain joins TRBV29-1 and TRBJ2-1, with 14 bases that match TRBD2. V lost 7 bases, J lost 8 bases, and 7 bases stayed unmatched. The CDR3 loop spans 14 amino acids. CDR1 and CDR2 from the germline V gene are SQVTM and ANQGSEA.

The V gene is TRBV2, the J gene TRBJ2-2, with 12 bases lining up with TRBD2. Trimming removed 4 bases from V and 5 bases from J; junction bases left unmatched: 8. Germline CDR1 reads SNHLY; CDR2 reads FYNNEI. This CDR3 contains 17 residues. The CDR3 region has the DNA TGTGCCAGCAGTGGGACTAGCGGGAAGGCAGAGACCGGGGAGCTGTTTTTT. As protein: CASSGTSGKAETGELFF. The full variable domain, completed using reference TRBV2 and TRBJ2-2, is EPEVTQTPSHQVTQMGQEVILRCVPISNHLYFYWYRQILGQKVEFLVSFYNNEISEKSEIFDDQFSVERPDGSNFTLKIRSTKLEDSAMYFCASSGTSGKAETGELFFGEGSRLTVL.

This chain joins TRBV5-1 and TRBJ2-5, with a weak D call TRBD1 (5 bases). Trimming pared 4 bases from V and 7 bases from J, leaving 23 bases between. Germline values: CDR1 SGHRS, CDR2 YFSETQ. This CDR3 is built from 16 residues. This CDR3 is CASSLRQPRQPGTQYF. DNA for the CDR3: TGCGCCAGCAGCCTCCGACAGCCTCGACAGCCAGGGACCCAGTACTTC.